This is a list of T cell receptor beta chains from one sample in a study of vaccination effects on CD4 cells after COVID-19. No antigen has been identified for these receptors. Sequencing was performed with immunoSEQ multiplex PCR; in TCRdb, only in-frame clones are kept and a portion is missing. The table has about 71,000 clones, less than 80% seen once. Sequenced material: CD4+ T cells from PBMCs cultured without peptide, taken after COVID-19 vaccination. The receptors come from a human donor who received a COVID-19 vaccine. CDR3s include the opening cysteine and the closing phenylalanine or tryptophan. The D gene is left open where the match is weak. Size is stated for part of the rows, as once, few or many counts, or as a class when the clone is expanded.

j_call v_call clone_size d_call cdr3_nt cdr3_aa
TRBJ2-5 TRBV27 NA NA TGTGCCAGCAGTAGAGGGTACCAAGAGACCCAGTACTTC CASSRGYQETQYF
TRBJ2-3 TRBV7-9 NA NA TGTGCCAGCAGCTTAGGCACCCTCGGAGGCACAGATACGCAGTATTTT CASSLGTLGGTDTQYF
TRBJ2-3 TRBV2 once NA TGTGCCAGCAGGATCGAAGCAGATACGCAGTATTTT CASRIEADTQYF
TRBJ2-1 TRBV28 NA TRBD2 TGTGCCAGCAGGTCGGGACTAGCGGGGACTGAGCAGTTCTTC CASRSGLAGTEQFF
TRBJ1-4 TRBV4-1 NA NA TGCGCCAGCAGCCAAAGACCGGTCGCAACTAATGAAAAACTGTTTTTT CASSQRPVATNEKLFF
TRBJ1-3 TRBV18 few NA TGTGCCAGCTCCCCTACAGCCAACTCTGGAAACACCATATATTTT CASSPTANSGNTIYF
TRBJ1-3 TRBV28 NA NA TGTGCCAGCAGTCCCCCCGGACAGAGCTCTGGAAACACCATATATTTT CASSPPGQSSGNTIYF
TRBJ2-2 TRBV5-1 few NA TGCGCCAGCAGCCAGGACCTTAACACCGGGGAGCTGTTTTTT CASSQDLNTGELFF
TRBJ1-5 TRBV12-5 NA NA TGTGCTAGTGGTTTTCAGGGTCTGAGCAATCAGCCCCAGCATTTT CASGFQGLSNQPQHF
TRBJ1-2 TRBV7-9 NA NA TGTGCCAGCAGCTTAGAACAGGGATCCGCCTATGGCTACACCTTC CASSLEQGSAYGYTF
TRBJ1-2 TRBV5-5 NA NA TGTGCCAGCAGCTTGAGTACAGGCTCCTACTATGGCTACACCTTC CASSLSTGSYYGYTF